This T cell receptor beta chain was found in a study of cytomegalovirus exposure and HLA in healthy donors. Healthy bone marrow donors made up the donor group. V shed 3 bases and J shed 8 bases, with 7 bases lying between them. The CDR3 loop spans 10 amino acids. Germline values: CDR1 DFQATT, CDR2 SNEGSKA (reference sequence). 13 Jbeta primers and 60 Vbeta primers were used for the PCR. Repertoires were generated with immunoSEQ multiplex PCR, while TCRdb's copy carries only in-frame clones and drops some. The table includes some 160,000 clones, around four fifths detected once. This chain links TRBV20-1 with TRBJ1-2; D call uncertain. This clonotype was sampled from a male donor in good health and CMV-seronegative. Sequencing was carried out using PBMCs. This chain's CDR3 is CSASAGGYTF. DNA of the CDR3: TGCAGTGCTAGCGCTGGCGGCTACACCTTC.